Following are 19 T cell receptor beta chains from one sample sequenced in a study of T-cell reconstitution after alpha-beta-depleted transplantation in children. Unique molecular identifiers were built into the TCRbeta library. TCRdb fed the PCR reads into MiXCR, producing one record per CDR3 protein. The repertoire holds 400,000 to 450,000 distinct CDR3 sequences, with about 40% as singletons. The source was PBMCs, collected before TCRalphabeta/CD19-depleted stem cell transplant. These TCRs come from a girl aged 2-10 years with aplastic anemia, due to receive a stem cell transplant.

This clonotype appeared a few times. The chain couples TRBV3-1 to TRBJ2-5; D unclear. CDR1 and CDR2 (germline): LGHDT, YNNKEL (reference sequence). CDR3 size: 14 residues. Trimming stripped 0 bases from V and 5 bases from J, with 10 bases between. The CDR3 sequence: CASSQDLAVETQYF. CDR3 in DNA: TGTGCCAGCAGCCAAGATCTGGCTGTGGAGACCCAGTACTTC.

The chain couples TRBV10-1 to TRBJ2-3, with TRBD2 matching 8 bases. Looked up from germline, CDR1 is WNHNN and CDR2 is SYGVQD (reference sequence). V trimming: 2 bases; J trimming: 0 bases; junction bases outside the gene matches: 4. This CDR3 has 16 residues. CDR3 sequence: CASSESPSGSTDTQYF. The DNA of the CDR3 is TGCGCCAGCAGTGAGAGTCCTAGCGGGAGCACAGATACGCAGTATTTT.

The chain recombines TRBV11-2 with TRBJ1-6; D uncertain. V gave up 5 bases and J gave up 7 bases, with 12 bases separating them. The CDR3 extends over 14 amino acids. Germline V gene sequence: CDR1 SGHAT, CDR2 FQNNGV. CDR3 protein: CASSPGGVNSPLHF. The CDR3 DNA sequence: TGTGCCAGCAGCCCAGGCGGGGTAAATTCACCCCTCCACTTT.

The J gene is TRBJ2-1, the V gene TRBV5-1; TRBD2 agrees at 10 bases. The germline V gene encodes CDR1 SGHRS and CDR2 YFSETQ. This CDR3 has 15 amino acids. Trimming cost V 1 base and J 6 bases; bases outside gene matches: 4. The CDR3: CASSLLAGEVNEQFF. The CDR3 coding sequence is TGCGCCAGCAGCTTGCTAGCGGGAGAGGTCAATGAGCAGTTCTTC.

The chain is built from TRBV6-1 and TRBJ2-5, with a weak D call TRBD2 (5 bases). The germline V gene has CDR1 MNHNS and CDR2 SASEGT. The CDR3 has 13 residues. Trimming pared 2 bases from V and 7 bases from J, leaving 11 bases between. CDR3 sequence reads: CASSEHAGRTQYF. DNA for the CDR3: TGTGCCAGCAGTGAACATGCGGGCCGGACCCAGTACTTC.

This chain links TRBV29-1 with TRBJ2-7; D not certain. The CDR3 covers 11 residues. V lost 5 bases and J 9 bases, leaving 14 bases between the germline ends. Germline values: CDR1 SQVTM, CDR2 ANQGSEA. CDR3 region: CSVSELLGQYF. CDR3 DNA sequence: TGCAGCGTTTCTGAGCTTCTCGGGCAGTACTTC.

The chain uses TRBV7-2 and TRBJ2-1; the D is unclear. V dropped 1 base and J dropped 3 bases, with 10 bases sitting between them. Germline assignment: CDR1 SGHTA and CDR2 FQGNSA. This CDR3 has 15 residues. CDR3 sequence reads: CASSLGYTSYNEQFF. CDR3 in DNA: TGTGCCAGCAGCTTAGGGTACACGAGCTACAATGAGCAGTTCTTC. Using reference TRBV7-2 and TRBJ2-1 for the parts outside the CDR3, the full variable domain is GAGVSQSPSNKVTEKGKDVELRCDPISGHTALYWYRQSLGQGLEFLIYFQGNSAPDKSGLPSDRFSAERTGGSVSTLTIQRTQQEDSAVYLCASSLGYTSYNEQFFGPGTRLTVL.

This clonotype was counted only a few times. The chain employs TRBV7-8 and TRBJ2-1, with D perhaps TRBD2 (5 bases). CDR1 is SGHVS, CDR2 FQNEAQ, per germline. Between the trimmed V and J ends, which lost 0 bases and 10 bases, there was a span of 13 bases. This CDR3 contains 14 residues. CDR3 protein: CASSLAGVAGEQFF. DNA of the CDR3: TGTGCCAGCAGCTTAGCGGGAGTAGCTGGGGAGCAGTTCTTC.

This clonotype showed up many times. The chain carries TRBV6-1 and TRBJ1-5; the match to TRBD1 covers 7 bases. Germline CDR1 reads MNHNS; CDR2 reads SASEGT. Trimming removed 4 bases from V and 1 base from J; junction bases left unmatched: 7. The CDR3 runs 16 residues. CDR3 sequence (DNA): TGTGCCAGCAGTGCGCTCCAGACAGGGAGCAATCAGCCCCAGCATTTT. This translates into CASSALQTGSNQPQHF.

This clonotype turned up a few times. V gene TRBV6-1 combines with J gene TRBJ2-3, with D perhaps TRBD1 (7 bases). The CDR3 length is 13 residues. Germline V gene lookup returns CDR1 MNHNS and CDR2 SASEGT. Written as DNA, the CDR3 is TGTTATCCTGCGGGACAGCACACAGATACGCAGTATTTT. Translated: CYPAGQHTDTQYF.

This clonotype was seen a few times. The chain recombines TRBV28 with TRBJ1-1, with 9 positions matching TRBD1. The CDR3 is 16 amino acids. In germline, CDR1 is MDHEN, CDR2 SYDVKM. V lost 6 bases to trimming and J lost 0 bases; unmatched junction nucleotides: 8. This CDR3 reads CASSSPTGGVNTEAFF. CDR3 bases: TGTGCCAGCAGCTCTCCGACAGGGGGAGTGAACACTGAAGCTTTCTTT. Using reference TRBV28 and TRBJ1-1 for the parts outside the CDR3, the full variable domain is DVKVTQSSRYLVKRTGEKVFLECVQDMDHENMFWYRQDPGLGLRLIYFSYDVKMKEKGDIPEGYSVSREKKERFSLILESASTNQTSMYLCASSSPTGGVNTEAFFGQGTRLTVV.

This clonotype was seen only a few times. The chain combines TRBV20-1 with TRBJ1-2; D is unresolved. The ends were cut back, 5 bases at V and 0 bases at J, with 13 bases in the middle. The CDR3 runs to 14 residues. Germline V CDR1 and CDR2: DFQATT, SNEGSKA (reference sequence). CDR3 in amino acids: CSAEPRVSNYGYTF. The CDR3 bases are TGCAGTGCTGAACCCCGGGTTTCTAACTATGGCTACACCTTC.

This sequence joins TRBV5-6 and TRBJ2-3, with 10 bases identical to TRBD2. The CDR3 consists of 16 residues. Unmatched junction bases numbered 6, after V lost 2 bases and J lost 3 bases. Looked up from germline, CDR1 is SGHDT and CDR2 is YYEEEE. Here the CDR3 reads CASSLYSGGETDTQYF. CDR3 sequence (DNA): TGTGCCAGCAGCTTATACAGCGGGGGGGAAACAGATACGCAGTATTTT.

Only one count was recorded for this clonotype. J is TRBJ2-1 and V is TRBV7-2; D gene uncertain. Germline V CDR1 and CDR2: SGHTA, FQGNSA. This CDR3 has 13 amino acids. V was pared by 1 base and J by 9 bases, with 10 bases between. CDR3 residues: CASSLGLGAEQFF. DNA of the CDR3: TGTGCCAGCAGCTTAGGCTTGGGCGCTGAGCAGTTCTTC.

CDR3 sequence (DNA): TGTGCCAGCAGTTTAGGGCCCACAGGGGGCGCGACCACCGGGGAGCTGTTTTTT. Protein sequence: CASSLGPTGGATTGELFF. The chain recombines TRBV6-5 with TRBJ2-2; 9 positions match TRBD1. Trimming cost V 4 bases and J 4 bases; bases outside gene matches: 13. Per germline, CDR1 MNHEY and CDR2 SVGAGI. The CDR3 contains 18 residues.

The V gene is TRBV18, the J gene TRBJ2-7; 7 positions agree with TRBD2. Looked up from germline, CDR1 is KGHSH and CDR2 is LQKENI. Losses at the gene ends were 4 bases for V and 2 bases for J; bases not matched to a gene: 5. The CDR3 runs to 14 residues. The CDR3 DNA reads as TGTGCCAGCTCACAGACGGCGGGAGCCTACGAGCAGTACTTC. This codes for CASSQTAGAYEQYF. Filled out from reference TRBV18 and TRBJ2-7, the complete variable domain reads NAGVMQNPRHLVRRRGQEARLRCSPMKGHSHVYWYRQLPEEGLKFMVYLQKENIIDESGMPKERFSAEFPKEGPSILRIQQVVRGDSAAYFCASSQTAGAYEQYFGPGTRLTVT.

This clonotype was seen a handful of times. The V and J genes are TRBV11-2 and TRBJ1-2, with 8 bases lining up with TRBD1. Germline loops: CDR1 SGHAT, CDR2 FQNNGV. This CDR3 comprises 15 residues. J gave up 2 bases and V 5 bases, and 7 bases lay outside the gene matches. CDR3 sequence reads: CASSLRTGPNYGYTF. Written as DNA, the CDR3 is TGTGCCAGCAGCCTGCGGACAGGGCCCAACTATGGCTACACCTTC.

The chain couples TRBV20-1 to TRBJ2-2; 8 nucleotides agree with TRBD2. The CDR3 has 14 residues. V lost 3 bases to trimming and J lost 6 bases; unmatched junction nucleotides: 6. Per germline, CDR1 DFQATT and CDR2 SNEGSKA (reference sequence). The CDR3 nucleotides are TGCAGTGCTAGGGAGGCGGGGGGATCCGGGGAGCTGTTTTTT. Residues: CSAREAGGSGELFF.

J is TRBJ1-5 and V is TRBV15; no firm D call. Germline CDR1 is LNHNV and CDR2 is YYDKDF (reference sequence). This CDR3 has 14 residues. V was shortened by 5 bases and J by 0 bases, with 8 bases between the two germline ends. CDR3: CATSAAYSNQPQHF. The CDR3 region has the DNA TGTGCCACCAGCGCAGCATATAGCAATCAGCCCCAGCATTTT.